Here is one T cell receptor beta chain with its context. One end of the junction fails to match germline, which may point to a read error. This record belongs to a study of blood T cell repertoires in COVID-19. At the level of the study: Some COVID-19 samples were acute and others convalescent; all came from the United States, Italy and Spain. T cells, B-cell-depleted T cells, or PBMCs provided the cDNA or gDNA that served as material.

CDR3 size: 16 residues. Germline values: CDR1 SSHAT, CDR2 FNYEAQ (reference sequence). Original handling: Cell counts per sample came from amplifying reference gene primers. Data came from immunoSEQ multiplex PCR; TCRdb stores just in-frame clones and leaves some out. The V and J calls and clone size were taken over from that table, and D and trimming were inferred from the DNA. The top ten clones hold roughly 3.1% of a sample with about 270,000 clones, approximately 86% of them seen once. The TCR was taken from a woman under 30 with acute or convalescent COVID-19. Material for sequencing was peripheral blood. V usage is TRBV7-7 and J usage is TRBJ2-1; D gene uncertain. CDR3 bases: TGTGCTAGCAGCTTAGCACGTCTACCGCCCTACAATGAGCAGTTCTTC. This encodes CASSLARLPPYNEQFF.